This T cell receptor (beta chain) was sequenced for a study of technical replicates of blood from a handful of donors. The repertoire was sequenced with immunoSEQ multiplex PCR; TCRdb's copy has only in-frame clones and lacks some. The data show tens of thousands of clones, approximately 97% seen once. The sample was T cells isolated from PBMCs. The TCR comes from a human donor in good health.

CDR3 nucleotide sequence: TGCGCCAGCAGCCGAGGGACAGGGGTCGGCACAGATACGCAGTATTTT. Protein sequence: CASSRGTGVGTDTQYF. The V gene is TRBV5-1, the J gene TRBJ2-3; 10 bases match TRBD1. V lost 4 bases to trimming and J lost 1 base; unmatched junction nucleotides: 6. Germline loops: CDR1 SGHRS, CDR2 YFSETQ. The CDR3 has 16 amino acids.